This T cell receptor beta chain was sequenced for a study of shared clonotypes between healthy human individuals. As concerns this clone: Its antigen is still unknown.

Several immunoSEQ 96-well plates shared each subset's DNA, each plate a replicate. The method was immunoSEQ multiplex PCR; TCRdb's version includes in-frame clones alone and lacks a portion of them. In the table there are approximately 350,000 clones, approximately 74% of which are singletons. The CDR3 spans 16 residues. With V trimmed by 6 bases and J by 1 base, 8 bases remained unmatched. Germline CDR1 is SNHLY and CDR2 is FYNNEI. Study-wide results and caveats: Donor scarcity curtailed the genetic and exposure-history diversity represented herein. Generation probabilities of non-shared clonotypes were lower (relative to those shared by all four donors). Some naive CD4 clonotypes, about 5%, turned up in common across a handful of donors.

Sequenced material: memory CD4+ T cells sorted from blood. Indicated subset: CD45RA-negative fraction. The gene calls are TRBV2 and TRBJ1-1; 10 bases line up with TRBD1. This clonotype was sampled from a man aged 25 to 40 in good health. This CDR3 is CASRPRQGARNTEAFF. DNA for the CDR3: TGTGCCAGCAGGCCGAGACAGGGGGCGAGGAACACTGAAGCTTTCTTT.